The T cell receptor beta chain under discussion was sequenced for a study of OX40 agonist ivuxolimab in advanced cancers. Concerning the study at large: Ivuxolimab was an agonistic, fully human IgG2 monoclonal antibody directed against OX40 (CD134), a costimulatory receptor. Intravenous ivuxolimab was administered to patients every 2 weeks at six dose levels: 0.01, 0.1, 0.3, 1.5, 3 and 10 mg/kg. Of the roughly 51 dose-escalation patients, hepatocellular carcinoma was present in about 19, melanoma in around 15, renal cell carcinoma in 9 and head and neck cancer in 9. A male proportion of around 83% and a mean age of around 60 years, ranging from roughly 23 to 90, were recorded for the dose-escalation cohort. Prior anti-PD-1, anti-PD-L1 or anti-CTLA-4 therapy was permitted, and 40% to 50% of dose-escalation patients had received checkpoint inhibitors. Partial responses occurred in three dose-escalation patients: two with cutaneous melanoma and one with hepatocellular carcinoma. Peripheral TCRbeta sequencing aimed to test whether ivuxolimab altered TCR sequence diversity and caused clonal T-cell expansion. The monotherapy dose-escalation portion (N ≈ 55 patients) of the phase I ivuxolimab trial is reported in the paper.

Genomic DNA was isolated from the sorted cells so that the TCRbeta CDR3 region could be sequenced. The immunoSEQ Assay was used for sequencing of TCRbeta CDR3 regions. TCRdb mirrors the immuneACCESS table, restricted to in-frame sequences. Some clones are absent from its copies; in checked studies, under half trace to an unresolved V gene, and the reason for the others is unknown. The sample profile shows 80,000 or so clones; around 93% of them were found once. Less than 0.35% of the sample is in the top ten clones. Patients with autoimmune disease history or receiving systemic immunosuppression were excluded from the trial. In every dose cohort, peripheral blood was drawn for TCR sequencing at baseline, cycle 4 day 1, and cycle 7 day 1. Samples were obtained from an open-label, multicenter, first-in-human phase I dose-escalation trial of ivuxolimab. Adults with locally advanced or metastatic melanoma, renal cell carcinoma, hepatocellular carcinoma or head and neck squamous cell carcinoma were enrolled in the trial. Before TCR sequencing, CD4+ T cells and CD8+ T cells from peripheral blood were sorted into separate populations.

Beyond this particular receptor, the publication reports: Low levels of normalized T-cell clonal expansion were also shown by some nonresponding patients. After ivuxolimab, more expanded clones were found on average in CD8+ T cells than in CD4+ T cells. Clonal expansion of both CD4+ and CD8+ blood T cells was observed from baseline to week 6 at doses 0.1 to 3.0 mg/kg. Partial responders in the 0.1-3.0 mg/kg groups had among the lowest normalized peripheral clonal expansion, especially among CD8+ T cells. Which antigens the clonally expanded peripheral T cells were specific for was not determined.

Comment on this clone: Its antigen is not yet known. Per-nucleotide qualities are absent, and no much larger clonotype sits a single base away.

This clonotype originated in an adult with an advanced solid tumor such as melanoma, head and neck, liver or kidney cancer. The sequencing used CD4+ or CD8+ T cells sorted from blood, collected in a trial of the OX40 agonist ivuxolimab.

The sequence in DNA is TGTGCCAGCAGCCCAGGTCTCTATGGCTACACCTTC. This gives the protein CASSPGLYGYTF. The chain employs TRBV27 and TRBJ1-2, with the D segment identity uncertain. Trimming removed 6 bases from V and 4 bases from J, leaving 9 bases between the germline ends. CDR1 and CDR2, looked up from the germline V gene (reference sequence), are MNHEY and SMNVEV. The CDR3 runs 12 amino acids, cysteine and phenylalanine included. Solely the CDR3 DNA is kept, with 36 bases framed from the first base.